This is a list of T cell receptor beta chains from one sample in a study of T cell repertoires in cytomegalovirus infection. TCRdb re-analysed the reads in MiXCR, keeping a single row per CDR3 protein. The sample includes roughly 630,000 distinct CDR3 sequences, approximately 24% of them seen just once. The specimen was CD8+ T cells from PBMCs. These receptors were collected from a human donor in good health (CMV status not recorded). Some clones in this sample may be carry-over from other donors' samples. Each CDR3 is given with its conserved first and last residue. D genes are given only for firm matches. Not every row has a clone size; where given, it reads once, few, many or a size class.

cdr3_length	clone_size	v_call	d_call	j_call	cdr3_aa	cdr3_nt
14	many	TRBV5-6	-	TRBJ2-1	CASSLPTGSAEQFF	TGTGCCAGCAGTTTACCAACTGGCTCCGCTGAGCAGTTCTTC
14	few	TRBV5-1	-	TRBJ2-5	CASSEPDGATTQYF	TGCGCCAGCAGCGAACCGGACGGTGCAACGACCCAGTACTTC
15	many	TRBV7-8	-	TRBJ2-2	CASSLRRGNTGELFF	TGTGCCAGCAGCCTGCGACGGGGAAACACCGGGGAGCTGTTTTTT
13	few	TRBV15	-	TRBJ2-2	CATSRGPNGELFF	TGTGCCACCAGCCGAGGGCCCAACGGGGAGCTGTTTTTT
15	-	TRBV5-4	TRBD2	TRBJ2-1	CASSSIEGLAWEQFF	TGTGCCAGCAGCAGCATAGAAGGACTAGCATGGGAGCAGTTCTTC
14	-	TRBV7-9	TRBD1	TRBJ1-1	CASSLTGAGAEAFF	TGTGCCAGCAGCTTAACAGGGGCTGGGGCTGAAGCTTTCTTT
16	-	TRBV29-1	TRBD2	TRBJ2-1	CSVEDPAGGPGNEQFF	TGCAGCGTTGAAGATCCGGCGGGGGGGCCGGGCAATGAGCAGTTCTTC
13	-	TRBV29-1	-	TRBJ1-2	CSVVRDHSDGYTF	TGCAGCGTAGTCCGGGACCATTCAGACGGCTACACCTTC
17	few	TRBV7-9	-	TRBJ1-1	CASSLTGKRSVRTEAFF	TGTGCCAGCAGCTTAACAGGAAAGAGGTCGGTCAGAACTGAAGCTTTCTTT
12	-	TRBV9	-	TRBJ2-3	CASSPPVDTQYF	TGTGCCAGCAGCCCCCCGGTTGATACGCAGTATTTT
15	-	TRBV7-2	-	TRBJ1-1	CASSLEILTNTEAFF	TGTGCCAGCAGCTTAGAGATCCTGACGAACACTGAAGCTTTCTTT
17	few	TRBV6-6	TRBD2	TRBJ2-2	CASSYRLAGTNTGELFF	TGTGCCAGCAGTTACCGTCTAGCGGGGACTAACACCGGGGAGCTGTTTTTT
13	-	TRBV14	-	TRBJ2-7	CASSQDLFYEQHF	TGTGCCAGCAGCCAAGATCTTTTCTACGAGCAGCACTTC
16	once	TRBV12-3/TRBV12-4	-	TRBJ1-4	CACSATDYGVNEKLFF	TGTGCCTGCAGTGCGACGGACTACGGCGTTAATGAAAAACTGTTTTTT
13	-	TRBV29-1	TRBD1	TRBJ1-2	CSVEGTGGWGYTF	TGCAGCGTCGAGGGGACAGGGGGCTGGGGCTACACCTTC
14	few	TRBV15	-	TRBJ1-1	CATSPTMENTEAFF	TGTGCCACCAGTCCAACCATGGAGAACACTGAAGCTTTCTTT
18	few	TRBV6-6	TRBD2	TRBJ2-1	CASSYFRASGESYNEQFF	TGTGCCAGCAGTTATTTTAGGGCTAGCGGGGAATCCTACAATGAGCAGTTCTTC
15	many	TRBV28	TRBD1	TRBJ2-2	CASSPGDRDTGELFF	TGTGCCAGCAGTCCCGGTGACAGGGACACCGGGGAGCTGTTTTTT
16	many	TRBV28	TRBD1	TRBJ1-1	CASSLGDRATNTEAFF	TGTGCCAGCAGTTTAGGGGACAGAGCCACGAACACTGAAGCTTTCTTT
13	-	TRBV9	TRBD1	TRBJ1-1	CASSGTGGPEAFF	TGTGCCAGCAGTGGAACAGGGGGTCCGGAAGCTTTCTTT
15	few	TRBV7-9	TRBD2	TRBJ2-7	CASSSTGGSSYEQYF	TGTGCCAGCAGTTCCACGGGGGGAAGCTCCTACGAGCAGTACTTC
15	few	TRBV25-1	TRBD2	TRBJ2-2	CASSDGTKNTGELFF	TGTGCCAGCAGTGATGGGACTAAGAACACCGGGGAGCTGTTTTTT
19	many	TRBV28	TRBD2	TRBJ2-1	CASSPTASGGLRSYNEQFF	TGTGCCAGCAGCCCGACGGCCAGCGGGGGGCTCCGCTCCTACAATGAGCAGTTCTTC
12	many	TRBV7-8	-	TRBJ2-2	CASSFIGGELFF	TGTGCCAGCAGCTTTATCGGCGGGGAGCTGTTTTTT
16	-	TRBV7-9	-	TRBJ2-5	CASSPIESRVRETQYF	TGTGCCAGCAGCCCCATAGAGTCGCGAGTCCGAGAGACCCAGTACTTC
14	few	TRBV5-1	TRBD1	TRBJ1-1	CASSWRGLGTEAFF	TGCGCCAGCAGCTGGAGGGGGCTAGGCACTGAAGCTTTCTTT
15	few	TRBV7-9	-	TRBJ1-1	CASSLRAGMNTEAFF	TGTGCCAGCAGCTTACGGGCGGGCATGAACACTGAAGCTTTCTTT
14	few	TRBV20-1	-	TRBJ1-4	CSARRSATNEKLFF	TGCAGTGCTAGGAGATCGGCAACTAATGAAAAACTGTTTTTT
16	many	TRBV7-8	-	TRBJ1-2	CASSLESVAGSYGYTF	TGTGCCAGCAGCTTAGAAAGTGTGGCAGGGTCCTATGGCTACACCTTC
15	-	TRBV2	-	TRBJ2-3	CASSHEKGNTDTQYF	TGTGCCAGCTCCCATGAAAAGGGCAACACAGATACGCAGTATTTT